The 11 T cell receptor beta chains in this list originate from one sample, sequenced in a study of neurological immune-mediated disorders. A single record per CDR3 protein comes from TCRdb applying MiXCR to the 5' RACE reads. This sample has about 99,000 distinct CDR3 sequences, with more than 10% found just once. Specified time point: longitudinal time-point 3. The sequencing input was PBMCs. The origin of the receptors is a female donor with HTLV-1-associated myelopathy (HAM/TSP).

This clonotype was picked up many times. The chain is built from TRBV5-1 and TRBJ1-4; 10 bases match TRBD1. This CDR3 has 16 residues. Trimming at V came to 3 bases and at J to 5 bases, leaving 7 bases not matched to a gene. CDR1 is SGHRS and CDR2 is YFSETQ in the germline V gene. The CDR3 coding sequence is TGCGCCAGCAGCTGGGCCGGGACAGGGGAGAATGAAAAACTGTTTTTT. Translation: CASSWAGTGENEKLFF.

This clonotype was detected ten times or more. The V and J genes are TRBV5-1 and TRBJ2-5; D could derive from TRBD1 or TRBD2 (5 bases each). V was trimmed by 4 bases and J by 2 bases, leaving 12 bases between them. This CDR3 spans 14 amino acids. In germline, CDR1 is SGHRS, CDR2 YFSETQ. The CDR3 here is CASSTRGGQETQYF. The CDR3, as DNA: TGCGCCAGCAGCACGAGGGGCGGTCAAGAGACCCAGTACTTC.

This clonotype was detected ten times or more. J is TRBJ1-2 and V is TRBV4-3; D is uncertain. The CDR3 totals 14 residues. Germline V gene sequence: CDR1 LGHNA, CDR2 YSLEER. V gave up 0 bases and J gave up 7 bases, with 12 bases separating them. DNA for the CDR3: TGCGCCAGCAGCCAAGATCCCGGGCCAAGTGGCTACACCTTC. As protein: CASSQDPGPSGYTF.

This clonotype has at least ten counts. This sequence joins TRBV20-1 and TRBJ2-1; 7 bases agree with TRBD2. This CDR3 spans 14 amino acids. Germline CDR1 and CDR2: DFQATT and SNEGSKA (reference sequence). The junction had 10 bases not matched to a gene; V was cut back by 6 bases and J by 5 bases. The CDR3 nucleotides read TGCAGTGCGGCCACTAGCGTTGTCCACAATGAGCAGTTCTTC. Encoded protein: CSAATSVVHNEQFF.

This clonotype was detected many times. The V gene is TRBV6-5, the J gene TRBJ1-1; 8 positions agree with TRBD1. Germline loops: CDR1 MNHEY, CDR2 SVGAGI. The CDR3 runs to 14 residues. Losses at the gene ends were 2 bases for V and 11 bases for J; bases not matched to a gene: 10. Here the CDR3 DNA reads TGTGCCAGCAGTTACAGTGGGACAGGAGGTTCGGCTTTCTTT. Translation: CASSYSGTGGSAFF.

This clonotype occurred a few times. The J gene is TRBJ1-1, the V gene TRBV6-5; D is uncertain. The V gene's germline CDR1 is MNHEY and CDR2 SVGAGI. The V end was cut by 3 bases, the J end by 5 bases, with 16 bases between. This CDR3 is built from 15 residues. CDR3 region: CASSYLGMGITEAFF. The DNA of the CDR3 is TGTGCCAGCAGTTATCTAGGGATGGGGATAACTGAAGCTTTCTTT.

In its sample, this clonotype was seen many times. This rearrangement joins TRBV19 to TRBJ2-6; TRBD1 matches at 7 bases. The CDR3 covers 14 residues. The germline gives CDR1 LNHDA, CDR2 SQIVND (reference sequence). The V and J ends lost 10 bases and 2 bases, in that order; junction bases with no gene match: 5. The CDR3 region has the DNA TGTGCCACCATAGGGACAGCTGGGGCCAACGTCCTGACTTTC. It specifies CATIGTAGANVLTF.

The table lists this clonotype with many counts. V and J are TRBV20-1 and TRBJ2-7; D may match TRBD1 or TRBD2 (5 bases each). CDR1 is DFQATT, CDR2 SNEGSKA, per germline (reference sequence). The CDR3 extends over 13 amino acids. V was cut by 6 bases and J by 6 bases, with 18 bases left in between. The CDR3 region has the DNA TGCAGTGCCAGCCGGGACCTGAAAGCCGAGCAGTACTTC. Amino acid sequence: CSASRDLKAEQYF.

In its sample, this clonotype was seen many times. The J gene is TRBJ2-5, the V gene TRBV20-1, with D maybe TRBD1 (6 bases). The V end lost 5 bases, the J end lost 5 bases, and 12 bases lay between the germline ends. Per the germline V gene, CDR1 is DFQATT and CDR2 is SNEGSKA (reference sequence). The CDR3 contains 12 residues. The CDR3 bases are TGCAGTGCTCAACAGGGCCGGGAGACCCAGTACTTC. Translation gives CSAQQGRETQYF.

Ten or more counts support this clonotype. V usage is TRBV20-1 and J usage is TRBJ2-3, with TRBD2 as a possible D gene (7 bases). V was shortened by 7 bases and J by 4 bases, with 18 bases between the two germline ends. There are 14 residues in the CDR3. Germline CDR1 DFQATT, CDR2 SNEGSKA (reference sequence). The CDR3: CSVGGQGSADTQYF. The CDR3 DNA reads as TGCAGTGTGGGGGGGCAGGGTAGCGCAGATACGCAGTATTTT.

This clonotype appeared many times. The chain has TRBV12-3 or TRBV12-4 and TRBJ1-1, with D unresolved. The V end lost 3 bases, the J end lost 3 bases, and 14 bases lay between the germline ends. CDR3 length: 15 amino acids. CDR3 sequence (DNA): TGTGCCAGCAGTTTCCGGTCCACTCGGGACACTGAAGCTTTCTTT. Residues: CASSFRSTRDTEAFF.